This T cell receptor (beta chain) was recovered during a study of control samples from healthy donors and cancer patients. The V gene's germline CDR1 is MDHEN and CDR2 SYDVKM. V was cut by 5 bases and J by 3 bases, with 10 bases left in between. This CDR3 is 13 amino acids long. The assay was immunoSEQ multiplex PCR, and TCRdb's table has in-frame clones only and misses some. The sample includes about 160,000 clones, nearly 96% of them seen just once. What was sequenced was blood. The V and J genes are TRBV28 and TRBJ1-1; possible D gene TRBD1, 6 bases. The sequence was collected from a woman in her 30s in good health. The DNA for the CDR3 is TGTGCCAGCAGTCCCAGGGGTTACACTGAAGCTTTCTTT. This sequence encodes CASSPRGYTEAFF. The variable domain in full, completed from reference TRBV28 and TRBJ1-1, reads DVKVTQSSRYLVKRTGEKVFLECVQDMDHENMFWYRQDPGLGLRLIYFSYDVKMKEKGDIPEGYSVSREKKERFSLILESASTNQTSMYLCASSPRGYTEAFFGQGTRLTVV.